This T cell receptor (beta chain) was sequenced during a study of CD8+ T cells in alopecia areata. Overall study: Patients in the treated group were given tofacitinib by mouth, 5 to 10 mg twice a day.

Stated treatment: oral pan-JAK inhibitor, 5-10 mg twice daily. This CDR3 contains 14 residues. Germline V lookup: CDR1 MNHEY, CDR2 SMNVEV (reference sequence). With 6 bases removed from V and 5 bases from J, the gap between germline ends came to 14 bases. Turning to this clone: Its antigen is not identified.

cDNA reverse transcribed from extracted RNA served as the sequencing template. Assay: immunoSEQ multiplex PCR; the TCRdb copy retains only in-frame clones and omits some. The repertoire includes 100,000 to 150,000 clones, 61% of them detected once, and around 6% sits in the top ten. Study results and limitations: With tofacitinib ongoing, many expanded lesional clones persisted in both scalp and blood. Among the top 100, expanded CD8+ clones were significantly decreased by tofacitinib, as was scalp clonality.

The material was CD4+ T cells sorted from blood, obtained at week 4, from a patient treated with tofacitinib. This TCR derives from a human donor with alopecia areata. The genes are TRBV27 and TRBJ2-4; D is ambiguous. Here the CDR3 DNA reads TGTGCCAGCAGGGACGGGCACAACGAAAACATTCAGTACTTC. It yields the protein CASRDGHNENIQYF.